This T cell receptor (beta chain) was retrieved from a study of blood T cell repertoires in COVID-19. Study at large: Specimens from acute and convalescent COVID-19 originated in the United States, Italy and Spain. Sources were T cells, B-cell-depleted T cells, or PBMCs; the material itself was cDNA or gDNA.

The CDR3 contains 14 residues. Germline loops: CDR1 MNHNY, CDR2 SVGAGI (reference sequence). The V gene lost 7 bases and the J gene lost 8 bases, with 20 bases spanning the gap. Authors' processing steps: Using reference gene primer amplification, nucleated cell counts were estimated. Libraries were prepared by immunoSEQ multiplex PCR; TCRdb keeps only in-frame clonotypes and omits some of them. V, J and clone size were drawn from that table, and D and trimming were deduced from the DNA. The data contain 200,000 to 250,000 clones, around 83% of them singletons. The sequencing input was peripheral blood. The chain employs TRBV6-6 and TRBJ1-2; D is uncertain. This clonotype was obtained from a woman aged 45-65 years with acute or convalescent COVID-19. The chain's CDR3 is CASILHDLGYGYTF. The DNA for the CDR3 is TGTGCCAGCATTTTACATGACCTCGGGTACGGCTACACCTTC.